This TCR beta chain was recorded in a study of identical twins. Overall study findings and caveats: In drawing conclusions, the study used cross-sectional statistical analysis and did not follow the same donors.

About this clonotype: The antigen is unknown. This sequence may be a read error, since a much larger clone differs from it by one base.

cDNA molecules carried unique molecular identifiers, and template switching added a universal primer site. TCRdb re-derived calls from the 5' RACE reads in MiXCR, one entry per CDR3 protein. The sample holds 350,000 to 500,000 distinct CDR3 sequences; about 18% are singletons and the top ten take 12%. This CDR3 contains 16 residues. CDR1 is SEHNR and CDR2 is FQNEAQ in the germline V gene (reference sequence). The genes are TRBV7-9 and TRBJ2-1; D is perhaps TRBD2 (7 bases). The TCR was taken from a man in his fifties in good health. The source material was naive T cells sorted from blood. The CDR3, as DNA: TGTGCCAGCAGCTTATTGTCGGGAGGACAGATGGATGACCAGTTCTTC. Translating it yields CASSLLSGGQMDDQFF.